This passage covers 24 T cell receptor beta chains from one sample sequenced in a study of identical twins. TCRdb passed the 5' RACE reads through MiXCR, listing each CDR3 protein once. Among around 960,000 distinct CDR3 sequences listed, 10% to 15% were seen once. These same data were also listed under a study on yellow fever vaccine responses in identical twins.

Sequenced material: PBMCs. The receptors come from a woman in her late teens or twenties in good health.

The table lists this clonotype with a few counts. V gene TRBV2 combines with J gene TRBJ2-3; the match to TRBD2 covers 12 bases. Losses at the gene ends were 6 bases for V and 4 bases for J; bases not matched to a gene: 2. The germline V gene encodes CDR1 SNHLY and CDR2 FYNNEI. The CDR3 runs to 14 residues. CDR3 region: CASRRLAGADTQYF. In DNA form, the CDR3 reads TGTGCCAGCAGACGACTAGCGGGAGCAGATACGCAGTATTTT.

This clonotype was picked up a small number of times. The chain uses TRBV29-1 and TRBJ2-5; TRBD1 aligns across 11 bases. Germline V gives CDR1 SQVTM, CDR2 ANQGSEA. Losses at the gene ends were 1 base for V and 1 base for J; bases not matched to a gene: 2. The CDR3 has 15 amino acids. This CDR3 is CSVEGGQGAQETQYF. Here the CDR3 DNA reads TGCAGCGTTGAAGGAGGACAGGGGGCCCAAGAGACCCAGTACTTC. The variable domain in full, with the rest retrieved from reference TRBV29-1 and TRBJ2-5, is SAVISQKPSRDICQRGTSLTIQCQVDSQVTMMFWYRQQPGQSLTLIATANQGSEATYESGFVIDKFPISRPNLTFSTLTVSNMSPEDSSIYLCSVEGGQGAQETQYFGPGTRLLVL.

The chain combines TRBV2 with TRBJ1-5; D call uncertain. Germline V CDR1 and CDR2: SNHLY, FYNNEI. V shed 6 bases and J shed 3 bases, with 15 bases lying between them. This CDR3 comprises 15 residues. The CDR3 region has the DNA TGTGCCAGCAGCACCTACCGGGATTACAATCAGCCCCAGCATTTT. Its translation is CASSTYRDYNQPQHF.

This chain connects TRBV11-2 to TRBJ1-1; D not certain. CDR1 and CDR2 (germline): SGHAT, FQNNGV. V was cut by 4 bases and J by 0 bases, with 15 bases left in between. The CDR3 runs to 16 residues. CDR3 nucleotides: TGTGCCAGCAGCTCAAGGCCGACCGGTTTGAACACTGAAGCTTTCTTT. Amino acid sequence: CASSSRPTGLNTEAFF.

The CDR3 protein is CASSLGSGRALGETQYF. The CDR3 DNA reads TGTGCCAGCAGCTTAGGTAGCGGGAGGGCCCTCGGAGAGACCCAGTACTTC. This rearrangement joins TRBV11-2 to TRBJ2-5, with TRBD2 identical over 11 bases. The V and J ends lost 1 base and 4 bases, in that order; junction bases with no gene match: 8. Germline CDR1 reads SGHAT; CDR2 reads FQNNGV. The CDR3 is 17 amino acids.

The V call is TRBV10-2, the J call TRBJ1-6; no firm D call. V was trimmed by 4 bases and J by 4 bases, leaving 8 bases between them. Germline assignment: CDR1 WSHSY and CDR2 SAAADI. The length of the CDR3 is 14 residues. CDR3 bases: TGCGCCAGCAGTGGTCAACAGTATAATTCACCCCTCCACTTT. Protein product: CASSGQQYNSPLHF.

The J gene is TRBJ2-2, the V gene TRBV4-1, with D uncertain. Trimming pared 3 bases from V and 1 base from J, leaving 9 bases between. This CDR3 is 15 amino acids long. The germline V gene encodes CDR1 MGHRA and CDR2 YSYEKL. The CDR3 is CASSQSPENTGELFF. The CDR3 coding sequence is TGCGCCAGCAGCCAGTCCCCAGAGAACACCGGGGAGCTGTTTTTT.

This chain links TRBV4-1 with TRBJ2-7, with D hard to call. Germline-derived CDR1 and CDR2 are MGHRA and YSYEKL. The ends were cut back, 3 bases at V and 2 bases at J, with 14 bases in the middle. This CDR3 contains 15 residues. The CDR3 spells CASSHDDTFAYEQYF. In DNA, the CDR3 is TGCGCCAGCAGCCACGACGACACGTTCGCCTACGAGCAGTACTTC.

This clonotype was seen more than once but under ten times. This rearrangement joins TRBV20-1 to TRBJ1-5; 9 bases fit TRBD1. The V gene end was trimmed by 6 bases and the J gene end by 5 bases; junction bases not matched to a gene: 5. The germline CDR1 and CDR2 sequences are DFQATT and SNEGSKA (reference sequence). The CDR3 has 13 residues. The CDR3 loop is CSAGTGMDQPQHF. The CDR3 DNA reads TGCAGTGCCGGGACAGGGATGGATCAGCCCCAGCATTTT.

The rearrangement uses TRBV20-1 and TRBJ1-5; D may be TRBD1 (6 bases). Germline V gives CDR1 DFQATT, CDR2 SNEGSKA (reference sequence). This CDR3 is built from 15 residues. V shed 0 bases and J shed 5 bases, with 14 bases lying between them. For the CDR3, the DNA is TGCAGTGCTAGAGATCTAAGGACAGCATATCAGCCCCAGCATTTT. It yields the protein CSARDLRTAYQPQHF.

This clonotype appeared a few times. The genes are TRBV11-2 and TRBJ2-5; perhaps TRBD2 as D (6 bases). The CDR3 consists of 14 residues. Germline V gene sequence: CDR1 SGHAT, CDR2 FQNNGV. V was shortened by 3 bases and J by 4 bases, with 12 bases between the two germline ends. The CDR3 DNA reads as TGTGCCAGCAGCTTTCGACTAGGCGGAGAGACCCAGTACTTC. Translating gives CASSFRLGGETQYF.

This rearrangement joins TRBV12-3 or TRBV12-4 to TRBJ2-7, with TRBD2 as a possible D gene (6 bases). The CDR3 runs to 14 residues. Between the trimmed V and J ends, which lost 5 bases and 3 bases, there was a span of 14 bases. The CDR3 DNA reads TGTGCCAGCAGTAGGAATAGCGGTAACTACGAGCAGTACTTC. Its protein is CASSRNSGNYEQYF.

In DNA form, the CDR3 reads TGTGCCACCAGCAGAGGACAGGGGGCGCGGACAGATACGCAGTATTTT. It translates to CATSRGQGARTDTQYF. J is TRBJ2-3 and V is TRBV15, with 10 nucleotides matching TRBD1. CDR3 length: 16 amino acids. Trimming removed 1 base from V and 3 bases from J; junction bases left unmatched: 4. The germline V gene encodes CDR1 LNHNV and CDR2 YYDKDF (reference sequence).

This clonotype was observed a few times. The chain is built from TRBV24-1 and TRBJ2-5; 11 positions agree with TRBD1. The V and J ends lost 7 bases and 4 bases, in that order; junction bases with no gene match: 4. CDR3 size: 14 residues. Germline V gene data show CDR1 as KGHDR and CDR2 as SFDVKD. The CDR3 region is CATRPGTGGETQYF. The CDR3, as DNA: TGTGCCACCAGGCCGGGGACAGGGGGAGAGACCCAGTACTTC.

This clonotype turned up a few times. The V and J genes are TRBV5-1 and TRBJ1-1; TRBD1 matches at 8 bases. The CDR3 has 16 amino acids. CDR1 is SGHRS and CDR2 is YFSETQ in the germline V gene. J was trimmed by 1 base and V by 4 bases; bases with no gene match: 9. The CDR3 region is CASSAAGTGGNTEAFF. In DNA form, the CDR3 reads TGCGCCAGCAGCGCGGCTGGTACAGGGGGGAACACTGAAGCTTTCTTT.

J is TRBJ2-1 and V is TRBV15; 9 bases match TRBD2. V shed 10 bases, J shed 3 bases, and the junction held 4 bases outside the gene matches. This CDR3 comprises 13 residues. Germline CDR1 LNHNV, CDR2 YYDKDF (reference sequence). The CDR3 region has the DNA TGTGCCAGCCAGCGGGGGGTCTACAATGAGCAGTTCTTC. Its translation: CASQRGVYNEQFF.

This clonotype appeared once. The chain uses TRBV4-1 and TRBJ2-2; 15 bases are a match to TRBD2. J lost 1 base, V lost 3 bases, and 6 bases had no gene match. Germline-derived CDR1 and CDR2 are MGHRA and YSYEKL. CDR3 size: 19 residues. CDR3 bases: TGCGCCAGCAGCCACAGGACTAGCGGGAGGGCCGAGAACACCGGGGAGCTGTTTTTT. Its protein is CASSHRTSGRAENTGELFF.

This clonotype has only a few counts. V usage is TRBV5-1 and J usage is TRBJ2-5; no reliable D call. The germline gives CDR1 SGHRS, CDR2 YFSETQ. The CDR3 spans 13 residues. With 0 bases removed from V and 5 bases from J, the gap between germline ends came to 8 bases. The CDR3 DNA sequence: TGCGCCAGCAGCTTGGATGCCGCGGAGACCCAGTACTTC. This codes for CASSLDAAETQYF.

The J gene is TRBJ2-1, the V gene TRBV12-3 or TRBV12-4, with D unclear. V lost 7 bases to trimming and J lost 0 bases, with 13 bases between them. CDR3 length equals 15 residues. The CDR3 bases are TGTGCCAGCACCTTGCCCGGCACCTCCTACAATGAGCAGTTCTTC. Amino acid sequence: CASTLPGTSYNEQFF.

The chain carries TRBV6-2 or TRBV6-3 and TRBJ1-5; D possibly corresponds to TRBD1 (6 bases). V gave up 5 bases and J gave up 0 bases, with 11 bases separating them. The CDR3 extends over 15 amino acids. Germline V lookup: CDR1 MNHEY, CDR2 SVGEGT. The CDR3 sequence: CASSAHRDSNQPQHF. Written as DNA, the CDR3 is TGTGCCAGCAGTGCCCACAGGGATAGCAATCAGCCCCAGCATTTT.

This clonotype was counted at least ten times. V usage is TRBV29-1 and J usage is TRBJ2-1, with TRBD1 matching over 8 bases. Germline V gene data show CDR1 as SQVTM and CDR2 as ANQGSEA. V shed 7 bases and J 4 bases; nucleotides not matched to a gene: 12. This CDR3 has 15 amino acids. The CDR3 protein is CSAPRRDRMYNEQFF. Here the CDR3 DNA reads TGCAGCGCCCCGAGGAGGGACAGGATGTACAATGAGCAGTTCTTC.

Here the CDR3 DNA reads TGCGCCAGCAGCCAAGAACCCCGGGGTTCCGCATCCTACGAGCAGTACTTC. This translates into CASSQEPRGSASYEQYF. This chain joins TRBV4-1 and TRBJ2-7, with TRBD2 as a possible D gene (5 bases). V was pared by 0 bases and J by 1 base, with 16 bases between. This CDR3 has 17 residues. Germline loops: CDR1 MGHRA, CDR2 YSYEKL.

V gene TRBV13 combines with J gene TRBJ1-1; the D is unclear. The CDR3 contains 14 residues. Trimming removed 5 bases from V and 1 base from J, with 11 bases in between. The germline gives CDR1 PRHDT, CDR2 FYEKMQ (reference sequence). The CDR3 sequence is CASSLRTWNTEAFF. CDR3 in DNA: TGTGCCAGCAGCCTCAGGACGTGGAACACTGAAGCTTTCTTT.

This clonotype was seen a handful of times. The V gene is TRBV4-2, the J gene TRBJ2-7, with 8 bases identical to TRBD1. V gave up 4 bases and J gave up 4 bases; unmatched junction bases: 9. Germline CDR1 LGHNA, CDR2 YNFKEQ. This CDR3 has 15 amino acids. The CDR3 nucleotides read TGTGCCAGCAGCCCCGTCCTGGACAGGGTTTACGAGCAGTACTTC. Encoded protein: CASSPVLDRVYEQYF.